Listed here are 2 T cell receptor beta chains from one sample, sequenced in a study of blood T cell repertoires in COVID-19. The data were produced by immunoSEQ multiplex PCR, yet TCRdb's version contains in-frame clones alone and is incomplete. The sample holds 95,000 to 150,000 clones, 86% seen once. Sequenced sample: peripheral blood. The receptors were sampled from a middle-aged man with acute or convalescent COVID-19.

The chain combines TRBV19 with TRBJ2-5, with D tentatively TRBD1 (5 bases). The germline CDR1 and CDR2 sequences are LNHDA and SQIVND (reference sequence). The CDR3 spans 13 residues. Deletions cut 3 bases from V and 6 bases from J, with 11 bases between. CDR3 nucleotide sequence: TGTGCCAGTAGTATTTCGCAGGGTAAGACCCAGTACTTC. It encodes CASSISQGKTQYF.

This clone was counted between two and nine times. This chain uses TRBV6-2 or TRBV6-3 with TRBJ1-5, with 8 bases fitting TRBD1. V shed 6 bases and J 0 bases; nucleotides not matched to a gene: 4. Germline assignment: CDR1 MNHEY and CDR2 SVGEGT. The CDR3 loop spans 15 amino acids. CDR3 bases: TGTGCCAGCAGCCGAGGGACAGGTAGCAATCAGCCCCAGCATTTT. Protein product: CASSRGTGSNQPQHF.